This T cell receptor beta chain was recovered during a study of T cells in localized non-small cell lung cancer. Points from the study as a whole: Adjacent lung exhibited a median of approximately 50 among the 100 most abundant tumor clones. Heterogeneity is still possible, as just one tumor region was sequenced. The greatest T cell clonality was found in uninvolved adjacent lung (higher than in tumor). Longer overall survival was seen with higher T cell density measured in blood.

The assay was immunoSEQ multiplex PCR, and TCRdb's table has in-frame clones only and misses some. The sample carries about 43,000 clones, around 90% recorded once. Worth noting for this clone: Its antigen is not known.

The CDR3 is 14 amino acids. Between the trimmed V and J ends, which lost 5 bases and 0 bases, there was a span of 8 bases. Looked up from germline, CDR1 is MNHEY and CDR2 is SMNVEV (reference sequence). The chain is built from TRBV27 and TRBJ1-5; D possibly corresponds to TRBD1 (5 bases). The sample was PBMCs, taken before any cancer treatment. The receptor's source is a woman between 35 and 75 years old with stage II lung adenocarcinoma. CDR3 sequence reads: CASSPGLSNQPQHF. The CDR3 nucleotides read TGTGCCAGCAGTCCGGGACTTAGCAATCAGCCCCAGCATTTT.